The next 19 T cell receptor beta chains were all read from a single sample in a study of cytomegalovirus exposure and HLA in healthy donors. PCR involved 60 Vbeta and 13 Jbeta primers. TCRdb keeps only in-frame clones here, not all; method: immunoSEQ multiplex PCR. The sample contains more than 100,000 clones, approximately 78% of which appear only once. The sequenced sample consisted of PBMCs. All receptors derive from a woman aged 25 to 39 in good health and CMV-seropositive.

This chain uses TRBV5-1 with TRBJ2-7; D is unclear. Per the germline V gene, CDR1 is SGHRS and CDR2 is YFSETQ. The CDR3 extends over 15 amino acids. V was shortened by 0 bases and J by 5 bases, with 15 bases between the two germline ends. The CDR3 reads CASSLGSGSVNEQYF. In DNA, the CDR3 is TGCGCCAGCAGCTTGGGTTCCGGGTCGGTCAACGAGCAGTACTTC.

The chain has TRBV15 and TRBJ1-2; D is undetermined. With 3 bases removed from V and 4 bases from J, the gap between germline ends came to 18 bases. This CDR3 comprises 16 residues. CDR1 and CDR2 (germline): LNHNV, YYDKDF (reference sequence). CDR3 DNA sequence: TGTGCCACCAGCAGCCGGCCCTTCTTGACACTCTATGGCTACACCTTC. It translates to CATSSRPFLTLYGYTF.

This chain joins TRBV9 and TRBJ2-1; D possibly corresponds to TRBD2 (7 bases). In germline, CDR1 is SGDLS, CDR2 YYNGEE. This CDR3 spans 15 amino acids. Between the trimmed V and J ends, which lost 0 bases and 7 bases, there was a span of 14 bases. This CDR3 reads CASSVGWGGPNEQFF. CDR3 sequence (DNA): TGTGCCAGCAGCGTAGGTTGGGGGGGGCCTAATGAGCAGTTCTTC.

V usage is TRBV4-3 and J usage is TRBJ2-1; a weak D match, TRBD2 (6 bases). Trimming took off 0 bases at V and 0 bases at J, with 6 bases between the two ends. Germline CDR1 LGHNA, CDR2 YSLEER. This CDR3 comprises 15 residues. CDR3 protein: CASSQDSGSYNEQFF. The DNA of the CDR3 is TGCGCCAGCAGCCAAGATAGCGGCTCCTACAATGAGCAGTTCTTC.

The rearrangement uses TRBV5-6 and TRBJ2-3, with TRBD2 matching 9 bases. The CDR3 is made up of 16 amino acids. The trim removed 6 bases at V and 4 bases at J, leaving 12 bases unmatched. Germline CDR1 is SGHDT and CDR2 is YYEEEE. CDR3 in amino acids: CASTLRLAGAADTQYF. CDR3 DNA sequence: TGTGCCAGCACCCTGCGGTTAGCGGGGGCGGCAGATACGCAGTATTTT.

This chain links TRBV7-6 with TRBJ2-2, with 11 bases aligning to TRBD1. The J segment lost 4 bases and the V segment lost 1 base, leaving 8 bases of the junction unmatched. Germline V gene lookup returns CDR1 SGHVS and CDR2 FNYEAQ. The CDR3 spans 18 residues. CDR3 sequence (DNA): TGTGCCAGCAGCTTAGGAAGGACAGGGGGCAAAAGCACCGGGGAGCTGTTTTTT. It codes for CASSLGRTGGKSTGELFF.

This rearrangement joins TRBV27 to TRBJ1-1, with D maybe TRBD1 (6 bases). The germline CDR1 and CDR2 sequences are MNHEY and SMNVEV (reference sequence). Between the trimmed V and J ends, which lost 4 bases and 1 base, there was a span of 10 bases. This CDR3 has 14 residues. The CDR3 sequence: CASSSGTRNTEAFF. The CDR3 coding sequence is TGTGCCAGCAGTTCTGGGACAAGGAACACTGAAGCTTTCTTT.

The rearrangement links TRBV4-3 to TRBJ2-2; 15 bases are shared with TRBD2. J was trimmed by 4 bases and V by 4 bases; bases with no gene match: 7. Germline CDR1 reads LGHNA; CDR2 reads YSLEER. The CDR3 consists of 18 residues. CDR3 bases: TGCGCCAGCAGCCGCCGGACTAGCGGGGGGGCTTCCACCGGGGAGCTGTTTTTT. It is translated as CASSRRTSGGASTGELFF.

This chain links TRBV4-3 with TRBJ2-3, with 9 bases fitting TRBD2. The CDR3 consists of 16 residues. Per germline, CDR1 LGHNA and CDR2 YSLEER. J gave up 3 bases and V 1 base, and 5 bases lay outside the gene matches. CDR3 DNA sequence: TGCGCCAGCAGCCAAGTCTATCTAGCGGGGACAGATACGCAGTATTTT. It translates to CASSQVYLAGTDTQYF.

The rearrangement joins TRBV25-1 to TRBJ2-7, with D possibly being TRBD1 (5 bases). The germline V gene has CDR1 MGHDK and CDR2 SYGVNS. The CDR3 runs 16 residues. The V gene lost 5 bases and the J gene lost 4 bases, with 21 bases spanning the gap. The CDR3 loop reads CASSSPPGGHAYEQYF. CDR3 DNA: TGTGCCAGCAGTTCCCCCCCCGGCGGACACGCATACGAGCAGTACTTC.

This chain links TRBV13 with TRBJ2-3, with TRBD1 as a possible D gene (8 bases). Trimming stripped 5 bases from V and 7 bases from J, with 19 bases between. The length of the CDR3 is 15 residues. Germline CDR1 is PRHDT and CDR2 is FYEKMQ (reference sequence). The CDR3 region is CASSPQGAGDHTQYF. Written as DNA, the CDR3 is TGTGCCAGCAGCCCCCAGGGGGCGGGGGACCATACGCAGTATTTT.

The sample holds a few counts of this clone. The CDR3 DNA reads as TGTGCCAGTAGTTATCTCAGAAGCACAGATACGCAGTATTTT. Translating it yields CASSYLRSTDTQYF. The chain combines TRBV19 with TRBJ2-3; D not certain. Germline V gene sequence: CDR1 LNHDA, CDR2 SQIVND (reference sequence). Trimming stripped 5 bases from V and 0 bases from J, with 9 bases between. The CDR3 consists of 14 residues.

The chain combines TRBV7-2 with TRBJ2-1; 13 positions match TRBD2. Unmatched junction bases numbered 7, after V lost 5 bases and J lost 9 bases. Germline V gene sequence: CDR1 SGHTA, CDR2 FQGNSA. The CDR3 has 15 amino acids. The DNA for the CDR3 is TGTGCCAGCAGCAAAGGACTAGCGGGGGCAGGTGAGCAGTTCTTC. This sequence encodes CASSKGLAGAGEQFF. Looking up the rest from reference TRBV7-2 and TRBJ2-1 gives the full variable domain: GAGVSQSPSNKVTEKGKDVELRCDPISGHTALYWYRQSLGQGLEFLIYFQGNSAPDKSGLPSDRFSAERTGGSVSTLTIQRTQQEDSAVYLCASSKGLAGAGEQFFGPGTRLTVL.

The V gene is TRBV29-1, the J gene TRBJ2-5, with 7 nucleotides matching TRBD1. The J call may be faulty, since TRBJ2-7 better matches the DNA end. CDR3 size: 14 residues. Per germline, CDR1 SQVTM and CDR2 ANQGSEA. CDR3 in amino acids: CSVWGQFPTYEQYF. In DNA form, the CDR3 reads TGCAGCGTTTGGGGACAGTTCCCGACCTACGAGCAGTACTTC.

Comment on this clone: Other DNA sequences from this sample encode an identical CDR3 as well. The chain couples TRBV5-6 to TRBJ2-7; TRBD1 might be the D (5 bases). V was trimmed by 4 bases and J by 6 bases, leaving 14 bases between them. The germline CDR1 and CDR2 sequences are SGHDT and YYEEEE. CDR3 length: 13 residues. The CDR3 sequence is CASSRIPGSEQYF. CDR3 nucleotides: TGTGCCAGCAGCCGTATCCCAGGGTCCGAGCAGTACTTC.

The chain recombines TRBV7-9 with TRBJ1-2; 8 positions agree with TRBD1. The CDR3 totals 14 residues. Trimming took 3 bases from V and 5 from J; bases not matched to a gene: 5. CDR1 and CDR2 (germline): SEHNR, FQNEAQ (reference sequence). The CDR3 spells CASSLGRGLYGYTF. CDR3 sequence (DNA): TGTGCCAGCAGCTTGGGCAGGGGGCTTTATGGCTACACCTTC.

This clone was recorded a few times. The chain couples TRBV19 to TRBJ1-1; TRBD1 might be the D (6 bases). The CDR3 length is 12 residues. Germline CDR1 is LNHDA and CDR2 is SQIVND (reference sequence). DNA for the CDR3: TGTACTCGGGACATTTTGAACACTGAAGCTTTCTTT. It yields the protein CTRDILNTEAFF.

This chain connects TRBV30 to TRBJ1-6; maybe TRBD1 (5 bases). Germline V gives CDR1 GTSNPN, CDR2 SVGIG (reference sequence). Trimming left V 3 bases short and J 8 bases short, with 17 bases between. The CDR3 runs to 15 residues. The CDR3 DNA reads as TGTGCCTGGAGATACTGGGCCCAGGGCTATTCACCCCTCCACTTT. Translating it yields CAWRYWAQGYSPLHF.

The J gene is TRBJ1-2, the V gene TRBV5-6; D ambiguous. V lost 3 bases and J lost 4, with 10 bases in between. Germline V lookup: CDR1 SGHDT, CDR2 YYEEEE. The CDR3 totals 13 residues. The CDR3 loop is CASSSRRAYGYTF. The CDR3 nucleotides read TGTGCCAGCAGCTCCCGGCGGGCCTATGGCTACACCTTC. Based on the CDR3 plus reference TRBV5-6 and TRBJ1-2, the full variable domain is DAGVTQSPTHLIKTRGQQVTLRCSPKSGHDTVSWYQQALGQGPQFIFQYYEEEERQRGNFPDRFSGHQFPNYSSELNVNALLLGDSALYLCASSSRRAYGYTFGSGTRLTVV.